A selection of T cell receptor beta chains follows, all from one sample in a study of blood T cell repertoires in COVID-19. Data came from immunoSEQ multiplex PCR; TCRdb stores just in-frame clones and leaves some out. The data show 150,000 to 200,000 clones, around 92% seen once. The specimen was peripheral blood. The receptors come from a man younger than 40 with COVID-19, enrolled during active disease. Both conserved end residues are part of each CDR3. Fields, in order: CDR3 protein, CDR3 DNA, V gene, J gene, clone size, D gene. D genes are given only for firm matches. Clone size is given for some rows only: seen once, a few or many times, or a class if the clone is expanded.

CASILRWQGGTEAFF	TGCGCCAGCATTCTCCGGTGGCAGGGGGGCACTGAAGCTTTCTTT	TRBV23-1	TRBJ1-1	.	TRBD1
CASSLELAGENEQFF	TGTGCCAGCAGCTTAGAACTAGCGGGAGAAAATGAGCAGTTCTTC	TRBV11-1	TRBJ2-1	.	TRBD2
CASSPYRGPSYNEQFF	TGTGCCAGCAGCCCCTACCGGGGTCCCTCCTACAATGAGCAGTTCTTC	TRBV5-4	TRBJ2-1	.	.
CASSADDRGTMNTEAFF	TGTGCCAGCAGCGCCGACGACAGGGGGACTATGAACACTGAAGCTTTCTTT	TRBV9	TRBJ1-1	.	TRBD1
CASSLPRGNTDTQYF	TGCGCCAGCAGCCTTCCTAGGGGGAACACAGATACGCAGTATTTT	TRBV5-1	TRBJ2-3	few	.
CSASGLAGVEQYF	TGCAGTGCTAGTGGCCTAGCGGGAGTGGAGCAGTACTTC	TRBV20-1	TRBJ2-7	.	TRBD2
CASSLEGGNQPQHF	TGTGCCAGCAGCTTAGAGGGAGGCAATCAGCCCCAGCATTTT	TRBV7-2	TRBJ1-5	.	.
CASSLYIGGRTYEQYF	TGTGCCAGCAGCTTATACATCGGCGGGAGGACCTACGAGCAGTACTTC	TRBV13	TRBJ2-7	.	TRBD2
CASSPPGFWETQYF	TGTGCCAGCAGCCCACCGGGATTCTGGGAGACCCAGTACTTC	TRBV7-7	TRBJ2-5	.	.
CASSHEDAFRTAYYGYTF	TGCGCCAGCAGCCATGAAGACGCCTTTCGGACAGCCTACTATGGCTACACCTTC	TRBV4-3	TRBJ1-2	.	.
CASSPPTGFYEQYF	TGTGCCAGCAGTCCCCCGACAGGGTTCTACGAGCAGTACTTC	TRBV2	TRBJ2-7	.	TRBD1
CASSLVGDTGELFF	TGTGCCAGCAGCTTAGTCGGGGACACCGGGGAGCTGTTTTTT	TRBV11-2	TRBJ2-2	.	.